This TCR beta chain was sequenced for a study of blood T cell repertoires in COVID-19. At the level of the study: Italy, Spain and the United States were the sources of the convalescent and acute COVID-19 samples.

Researchers sorted participants into cohorts using their self-reported clinical history. Assay used: immunoSEQ multiplex PCR; TCRdb lists only in-frame clones, some missing. The table shows roughly 250,000 clones, with around 90% occurring only once. V was clipped by 6 bases and J by 6 bases; unmatched bases: 7. Germline V lookup: CDR1 SGHTA, CDR2 FQGTGA. The CDR3 runs to 16 residues. This sequence was found in a woman between 40 and 55 years old with acute COVID-19. Material: PBMCs or T cells enriched from blood (not recorded which). V and J are TRBV7-3 and TRBJ2-4; 14 nucleotides match TRBD2. Here the CDR3 DNA reads TGTGCCAGCAGTCAGGGGACTAGCGGGGGTAGAAACATTCAGTACTTC. Translating it yields CASSQGTSGGRNIQYF.